This T cell receptor beta chain was sequenced during a study of tumor and adjacent non-tumor tissue in lung cancer. At the level of the study: Aged 31 to 76 years, patients included fewer than 11 men and roughly 5 women with stage I to III disease.

The V gene's germline CDR1 is SGHAT and CDR2 FQNNGV. V lost 8 bases, J lost 2 bases, and 15 bases stayed unmatched. The CDR3 sequence is 18 residues long. Points from the study as a whole: In normal lung, the top 100 clones were significantly more dominant than in tumor.

A modified ARM-PCR protocol with three rounds of nested PCR amplified TCRbeta. TCRdb reanalysed the multiplex PCR reads using MiXCR and keeps one entry per CDR3 protein. The table lists 90,000 or so distinct CDR3 sequences, approximately 57% of them singletons, with roughly 15% in the top ten. Note on this clonotype: Antigen unknown.

The template was RNA from unsorted bulk tissue. The sample comprised lung tumor tissue. The receptor's source is a man aged 65 to 85 with non-small cell lung cancer. The chain joins TRBV11-2 to TRBJ2-1, with 10 nucleotides matching TRBD2. CDR3 region: CASDSLLAGSPAYNEQFF. For the CDR3, the DNA is TGTGCCAGCGACTCGCTACTAGCGGGGAGCCCTGCCTACAATGAGCAGTTCTTC.